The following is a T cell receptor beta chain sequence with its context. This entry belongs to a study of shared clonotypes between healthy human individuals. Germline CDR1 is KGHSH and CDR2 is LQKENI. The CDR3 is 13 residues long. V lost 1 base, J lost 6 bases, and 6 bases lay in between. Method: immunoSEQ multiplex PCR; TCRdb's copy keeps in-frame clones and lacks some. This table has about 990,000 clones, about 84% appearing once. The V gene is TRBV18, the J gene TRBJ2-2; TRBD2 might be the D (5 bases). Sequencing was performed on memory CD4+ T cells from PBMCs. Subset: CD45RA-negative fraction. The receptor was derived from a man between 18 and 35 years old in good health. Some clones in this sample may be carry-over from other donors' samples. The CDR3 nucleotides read TGTGCCAGCTCACCACAGGGAGCCGGGGAGCTGTTTTTT. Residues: CASSPQGAGELFF.